These T cell receptor beta chains were read from a single sample in a study of human versus mouse CDR3 diversity and MHC coevolution. This table comes from immunoSEQ multiplex PCR, and its TCRdb copy is limited to in-frame clones, with some not included. The data contain tens of thousands of clones, around 95% of them seen just once; the ten biggest clones take up about 1.5%. Sample: naive CD4+ T cells from blood. All receptors derive from a person aged 30-70 years in good health. Each CDR3 is given with its conserved first and last residue. D genes are given only for firm matches.

J gene: TRBJ1-2
D gene: TRBD1
V gene: TRBV29-1
CDR3 DNA: TGCAGCATAGGACAGGACTTGAACGACTATGGCTACACCTTC
CDR3 protein: CSIGQDLNDYGYTF

J gene: TRBJ1-1
D gene: NA
V gene: TRBV6-5
CDR3 DNA: TGTGCCAGCAGTTACTTGGGAGGGAACACTGAAGCTTTCTTT
CDR3 protein: CASSYLGGNTEAFF

J gene: TRBJ1-1
D gene: NA
V gene: TRBV6-5
CDR3 DNA: TGTGCCAGCAGCACTAAGACTGAAGCTTTCTTT
CDR3 protein: CASSTKTEAFF

J gene: TRBJ2-3
D gene: NA
V gene: TRBV7-3
CDR3 DNA: TGTGCCAGCAGCGTCACCTACACAGATACGCAGTATTTT
CDR3 protein: CASSVTYTDTQYF

J gene: TRBJ1-5
D gene: TRBD1
V gene: TRBV28
CDR3 DNA: TGTGCCAGCAGCTGGACAGGGGTTAGCAATCAGCCCCAGCATTTT
CDR3 protein: CASSWTGVSNQPQHF

J gene: TRBJ2-2
D gene: TRBD1
V gene: TRBV19
CDR3 DNA: TGTGCCAGTAGTACCCCCGGGACAGGGAGAACCGGGGAGCTGTTTTTT
CDR3 protein: CASSTPGTGRTGELFF

J gene: TRBJ1-1
D gene: TRBD1
V gene: TRBV5-6
CDR3 DNA: TGTGCCAGCAGCTCGCCCCCAGGGGGCACTGAAGCTTTCTTT
CDR3 protein: CASSSPPGGTEAFF

J gene: TRBJ2-5
D gene: TRBD2
V gene: TRBV4-2
CDR3 DNA: TGTGCCAGCAGCCAAGGACTAGCGGGAGTCGAAGAGACCCAGTACTTC
CDR3 protein: CASSQGLAGVEETQYF

J gene: TRBJ2-1
D gene: NA
V gene: TRBV7-6
CDR3 DNA: TGTGCCAGCAGCCCGGGACAGGGCGCCGTAGCGGGGGCGTGGAGCTCCTACAATGAGCAGTTCTTC
CDR3 protein: CASSPGQGAVAGAWSSYNEQFF

J gene: TRBJ2-7
D gene: TRBD2
V gene: TRBV7-2
CDR3 DNA: TGTGCCAGCAGCCCGCGGGGGGCCCGGGTCGAGCAGTACTTC
CDR3 protein: CASSPRGARVEQYF

J gene: TRBJ1-1
D gene: NA
V gene: TRBV28
CDR3 DNA: TGTGCCAGCAGTTTATGGCGGGGGGACGGGGGAGCTTTCTTT
CDR3 protein: CASSLWRGDGGAFF

J gene: TRBJ2-3
D gene: TRBD2
V gene: TRBV5-1
CDR3 DNA: TGCGCCAGCAGCTCCGGGACTAGCGGGAGTAGTACAGATACGCAGTATTTT
CDR3 protein: CASSSGTSGSSTDTQYF

J gene: TRBJ2-2
D gene: NA
V gene: TRBV6-6
CDR3 DNA: TGTGCCAGCAGTTACCGCACCGCGGGTCGCGCCGGGGAGCTGTTTTTT
CDR3 protein: CASSYRTAGRAGELFF

J gene: TRBJ1-5
D gene: NA
V gene: TRBV7-2
CDR3 DNA: TGTGCCAGCAGCTTCAGACCGGGACATCAGCCCAATCAGCCCCAGCATTTT
CDR3 protein: CASSFRPGHQPNQPQHF

J gene: TRBJ2-7
D gene: NA
V gene: TRBV5-4
CDR3 DNA: TGTGCCAGCAGCTCCCGACAGGCCAGCTCCTACGAGCAGTACTTC
CDR3 protein: CASSSRQASSYEQYF